The 4 T cell receptor beta chains given below trace back to one sample, sequenced in a study of tissue T cells after allogeneic stem cell transplantation. Clones were read by immunoSEQ multiplex PCR, and TCRdb kept only the in-frame ones, dropping some. The data show fewer than 30,000 clones, about 70% seen once. The sequenced sample was tissue from the ileum, obtained at autopsy. Receptor source: a female donor at least 60 years old with lung cancer.

J is TRBJ1-1 and V is TRBV5-1; 7 nucleotides agree with TRBD1. The junction had 9 bases not matched to a gene; V was cut back by 4 bases and J by 3 bases. The CDR3 is made up of 15 amino acids. Germline assignment: CDR1 SGHRS and CDR2 YFSETQ. Here the CDR3 DNA reads TGCGCCAGCAGCCCTTACAGGGGAGGGGACACTGAAGCTTTCTTT. It is translated as CASSPYRGGDTEAFF.

The rearrangement links TRBV7-9 to TRBJ1-6; 8 nucleotides align to TRBD1. The CDR3 loop spans 16 amino acids. The germline V gene has CDR1 SEHNR and CDR2 FQNEAQ (reference sequence). J gave up 7 bases and V 7 bases, and 12 bases lay outside the gene matches. CDR3 loop: CASTRITGQGNSPLHF. Here the CDR3 DNA reads TGTGCCAGCACCAGAATCACAGGACAGGGAAATTCACCCCTCCACTTT.

The gene calls are TRBV3-1 (or the pseudogene TRBV3-2) and TRBJ2-3; 7 bases map to TRBD1. CDR1 and CDR2 from the germline V gene are LGHDT and YNNKEL (reference sequence). The CDR3 runs 16 residues. Trimming at V came to 5 bases and at J to 3 bases, leaving 11 bases not matched to a gene. The chain's CDR3 is CASSKGQLVKTDTQYF. In nucleotides, the CDR3 is TGTGCCAGCAGCAAGGGACAGCTCGTCAAGACAGATACGCAGTATTTT.

The chain combines TRBV5-1 with TRBJ2-7, with D uncertain. V lost 9 bases to trimming and J lost 2 bases, with 18 bases between them. CDR1 SGHRS and CDR2 YFSETQ come from the germline V gene. The CDR3 spans 14 residues. The CDR3, as DNA: TGCGCCACAAGAACCTCCCAAGCCACCTACGAGCAGTACTTC. This encodes CATRTSQATYEQYF.